This T cell receptor beta chain was captured by sequencing in a study of blood T cell repertoires in COVID-19. Study in general: The origin of the acute and convalescent COVID-19 samples was the United States, Italy and Spain. PBMCs, B-cell-depleted T cells, or T cells provided the cDNA or gDNA that made up the material.

Per germline, CDR1 SGHVS and CDR2 FQNEAQ. The CDR3 covers 17 residues. The V and J ends lost 2 bases and 0 bases, in that order; junction bases with no gene match: 6. Under the authors' procedure: Reference gene primers were amplified, and this amplification served to estimate nucleated cell counts. Sequencing used immunoSEQ multiplex PCR; TCRdb keeps in-frame clones, though not all of them. V and J calls and clone size are given by that table; D and trimming were obtained from the DNA. The table includes under 200,000 clones, approximately 91% detected once. The sequence derives from a man younger than 30 with acute or convalescent COVID-19. The chain has TRBV7-8 and TRBJ2-3, with TRBD2 identical over 9 bases. The sample was peripheral blood. The CDR3 region is CASSLYASGVSTDTQYF. The CDR3 region has the DNA TGTGCCAGCAGCTTATACGCTAGCGGGGTAAGCACAGATACGCAGTATTTT. Supplemented by reference TRBV7-8 and TRBJ2-3, the full variable domain reads GAGVSQSPRYKVAKRGQDVALRCDPISGHVSLFWYQQALGQGPEFLTYFQNEAQLDKSGLPSDRFFAERPEGSVSTLKIQRTQQEDSAVYLCASSLYASGVSTDTQYFGPGTRLTVL.